This T cell receptor (delta chain) was identified in a study of Vδ1+ human thymocytes. Thymocytes were sorted as CD3+ TCRVdelta1+ TCRVdelta2- after alphabeta T cell depletion. RNA was extracted from the cells and then reverse transcribed. Multiplex PCR used pooled V-gene forward primers and a constant-region reverse primer to amplify CDR3s. TCRdb redid clone calling on the multiplex PCR reads using CATT. The sample contains about 58,000 delta-chain clones, about 16% of which appear only once. The study, taken as a whole, reports: In the thymus, TRG and TRD repertoires looked highly polyclonal with Gaussian CDR3 lengths. Bulk data may be misread because of unexpected Vdelta2 sequences. Despite high sort purity, approximately 21% of thymic T cell receptor delta sequences were Vdelta2. TRG sequences recurred across donors, whereas TRD sequences stayed essentially private.

V shed 1 base and J shed 4 bases, with 31 bases lying between them. The V gene's germline CDR1 is TSWWSYY and CDR2 QGS. CDR3 length equals 21 residues. In the case of this clone: Antigen specificity is unknown.

This TCR was recovered from a girl younger than two who had congenital heart surgery. The genes are TRDV1 and TRDJ1; possibly TRDD3 for D (5 bases). Source material: Vdelta1+ gamma-delta thymocytes from the thymus. Sample subset: FACS-sorted CD3+ TCRalphabeta- TCRVdelta1+ TCRVdelta2- thymocytes. The chain's CDR3 is CALGEPRPFPPGRYPCDKLIF. In DNA form, the CDR3 reads TGTGCTCTTGGGGAACCAAGGCCCTTTCCCCCGGGTCGATACCCCTGCGATAAACTCATCTTT.